The present entry profiles one T cell receptor beta chain with its context. Its antigen target is currently unknown. Base qualities are not recorded, but no much larger clone differs from it by a single base. This record comes from a study of regulatory T cells in long-lasting Graves disease (dated by TCRdb to 2020 to 2022). Regarding the research as a whole: In the newly diagnosed Graves' disease group, patients had been taking antithyroid drugs for less than 3 months. This study used TCR sequencing and RNA sequencing of peripheral blood to compare persistent Graves' disease patients against newly diagnosed Graves' disease patients. The study was conducted in China and was registered as a clinical trial. TCR sequencing covered some 13 persistent and some 20 newly diagnosed Graves' disease patients, about 35 samples in total. The paper as a whole reports these results and caveats: Patients with persistent disease shared more public clonotypes (approximately 2,500) than newly diagnosed patients did (about 1,000). Sequencing and analysis were restricted to the TCR beta chain. TRBV28, TRBJ1-2 and TRBJ2-5 were preferentially used in persistent disease, while TRBV20-1 and TRBJ2-1 were favored in newly diagnosed disease. Lower TCR Shannon entropy and fewer highly expanded clones were observed in persistent Graves' disease patients than in newly diagnosed patients, which suggested clonal expansion. The authors noted that the small sample size was a limitation that may lower accuracy. The study examined only peripheral blood because the primary lesion, thyroid tissue, could not be accessed.

The method was multiplex PCR. Instrument on record: Illumina HiSeq 4000. TCR beta libraries were built with iRepertoire HTBI primers and Arm-PCR amplification of CDR3 regions. PCR products were gel purified before sequencing. Under the source paper's analysis protocol: Gene usage analysis of CDR3 amino acid clonotypes used the roughly 60 TRBV and around 14 TRBJ segments found across samples. COPE and FqMerger were used to merge the filtered high-quality paired reads into contigs. BLAST was used to align contigs to the IMGT TRBV, TRBD and TRBJ reference genes, and CDR3 was defined following IMGT. Any clonotype with a frequency above 0.1% was counted as a highly expanded clone. Shannon entropy served as the measure of repertoire diversity, while the Gini coefficient captured V-J evenness. A clonotype found in more than one individual was treated as public. TCRdb redid the processing of the public reads, applying fastp at Q25 and MiXCR, and retained in-frame beta chains. CDR3 protein sequences are deduplicated, and each keeps its most common genes and DNA. It is TCRdb's table, rather than the study itself, that gives the V and J calls and clone size. Within this sample are 390,000 or so distinct CDR3 sequences, with over 9.5% of them counted one time only. The ten largest clones capture around 18% of the sample.

This specimen's time point label, per the study, means: newly diagnosed GD, antithyroid drugs for less than 3 months. For both TCR sequencing and RNA sequencing, RNA was extracted from PBMCs in TRIzol. The diagnosis of Graves' disease was made according to American Thyroid Association guidelines. Recruitment of patients was carried out at an endocrinology department in Xi'an, China. Each patient gave 8.5 to 9.5 milliliters of peripheral blood, collected in an EDTA anticoagulant tube. Ficoll Paque Plus density gradient separation was used to isolate PBMCs, and no additional T cell sorting was done. An Agilent 2100 Bioanalyzer and agarose gel were used to check RNA quality, while a NanoDrop 2000 measured RNA concentration. The CDR3 starts with the cysteine, ends with the phenylalanine, and has 16 residues. Only the CDR3 part of the read is kept: 48 bases, read in frame from the first base. Clipping removes 4 bases from V and 1 base from J, with 6 as the unmatched junction base count. CDR1 is given as SGHAT and CDR2 as FQNNGV, both from the germline V gene.

This sample was shared with a second study, whose subject was T cells in Graves' hyperthyroidism and ophthalmopathy. As the second study states: Stable Graves' hyperthyroidism was defined as no progression to ophthalmopathy during 18 months of follow-up. Hyperthyroidism patients were newly diagnosed, with disease duration under 2 months, and aged 18 to 65 years. Any patient with an uncontrolled infection, another autoimmune disease, pregnancy or lactation was excluded. Diagnoses were based on clinical symptoms, serum thyroxine and TRAb, thyroid ultrasound and orbital computed tomography. A first-round RT-PCR of the TCR CDR3 used the HTBI primer set with the Qiagen OneStep RT-PCR kit. Most expanded thyroid clonotypes (frequency above 0.001) were also detected in blood, suggesting blood repertoires may reflect thyroid immune responses. A model built on a 13 V-J signature distinguished ophthalmopathy from stable hyperthyroidism, reaching roughly 88% sensitivity and approximately 83% specificity in cross-validation and 80%/75% in testing. In validation, the model predicted progression to ophthalmopathy a median of roughly six months before onset, with about 70% sensitivity and around 76% specificity. A discovery cohort of about a hundred patients, about 43 with Graves' ophthalmopathy and approximately 57 with stable Graves' hyperthyroidism, was used to find distinguishing TCR V-J signatures. Whether ophthalmopathy could be predicted prospectively was tested in an independent validation cohort made up of under 20 hyperthyroidism patients plus 17 patients who later progressed to ophthalmopathy. For training and testing, the approximately 97 patients in the discovery cohort were randomly divided in a 7:3 ratio. In more than 5 Graves' hyperthyroidism patients, the study also compared T-cell repertoires from thyroid tissue with T-cell repertoires from blood. After blood sampling, hyperthyroidism patients were treated with methimazole at a starting dose of 30 mg daily, and ophthalmopathy patients were treated with high-dose intravenous methylprednisolone. Libraries were constructed in a second round of multiplex PCR, after which size selection and purification were performed. The libraries were sequenced on an Illumina HiSeq2000 using paired-end 100 bp reads. SOAPnuke was used to process the raw data, removing reads that contained adapters or uncalled bases, had a mean Phred below 15, or lacked an exact match to the constant primer or identifier. COPE v1.2.5 was used to merge high-quality paired reads, and clonotypes were defined as unique nucleotide sequences. MiTCR v1.1 was used to align clonotypes to the IMGT TRBV, TRBD and TRBJ reference segments. Only V-J combinations with frequency above 0.0001, covering roughly 99% of repertoires, were analysed. A TCS score was defined as the ratio of F50 (clonal expansion) to E x V (chaos), with BLOSUM62-based TCRdist applied between CDR3 peptides within each V-J. Welch's t-statistics and random forest reduced roughly 540 V-J features to about 12, which were used in a naive Bayes classifier (R e1071). No statistical method was used to fix the sample size in advance, and group allocation was not hidden from the investigators. The paper reports TCR Vbeta CDR3 sequencing of some 140 peripheral blood samples: over 40 ophthalmopathy, 70 to 85 hyperthyroidism and around 17 progressor patients.

The chain uses TRBV11-2 and TRBJ2-3; a stretch of 9 junction bases matches TRBD2. Sequenced material: peripheral blood mononuclear cells (PBMCs), taken at new diagnosis, from a patient treated with antithyroid drugs. This receptor was obtained from a woman in her late teens or twenties with Graves disease. Donor details come from another sample of the same person, matched by shared clones. CDR3 region: CASSSGASGGTDTQYF. The sequenced DNA is TGTGCCAGCAGCTCAGGGGCTAGCGGGGGCACAGATACGCAGTATTTT.